A single sample gave rise to the 21 T cell receptor beta chains below, sequenced in a study of OX40 agonist ivuxolimab in advanced cancers. Measured with immunoSEQ multiplex PCR; TCRdb has only the in-frame clones, and not every one. Among roughly 64,000 clones listed, under 90% were seen once. Sequencing used CD4+ or CD8+ T cells sorted from blood, obtained in a trial of the OX40 agonist ivuxolimab. All receptors derive from an adult with an advanced solid tumor such as melanoma, head and neck, liver or kidney cancer.

V is TRBV11-2 and J is TRBJ1-5, with a weak D call TRBD1 (5 bases). The CDR3 runs 12 residues. V shed 0 bases and J shed 11 bases, with 8 bases lying between them. In germline, CDR1 is SGHAT, CDR2 FQNNGV. The CDR3 DNA sequence: TGTGCCAGCAGCTTAGATGGGGGAGCCCAGCATTTT. Residues: CASSLDGGAQHF.

V usage is TRBV30 and J usage is TRBJ2-6; D is ambiguous. Between the trimmed V and J ends, which lost 2 bases and 5 bases, there was a span of 4 bases. Germline V gene data show CDR1 as GTSNPN and CDR2 as SVGIG (reference sequence). This CDR3 region has 12 residues. This CDR3 is CAWSPRANVLTF. The DNA for the CDR3 is TGTGCCTGGAGTCCCCGGGCCAACGTCCTGACTTTC.

The chain is built from TRBV5-1 and TRBJ2-5; TRBD1 matches 9 bases. The DNA matches TRBJ2-7 better at its end, which makes the J call doubtful. The CDR3 extends over 18 amino acids. The germline gives CDR1 SGHRS, CDR2 YFSETQ. CDR3 DNA sequence: TGCGCCAGCAGCTTGTGGGAGGGACAGGGTGCCCTTTCCTACGAGCAGTACTTC. Amino acid sequence: CASSLWEGQGALSYEQYF.

The V and J genes are TRBV2 and TRBJ2-4, with no clear D. Germline CDR1 reads SNHLY; CDR2 reads FYNNEI. V was clipped by 7 bases and J by 3 bases, with 13 bases between them. The CDR3 is 14 amino acids. CDR3 loop: CASTPTVDKNIQYF. In nucleotides, the CDR3 is TGTGCCAGCACCCCGACTGTGGACAAAAACATTCAGTACTTC.

This clone turned up a few times. The CDR3 is CACQGAWDEQYF. CDR3 DNA: TGTGCCTGCCAGGGGGCATGGGACGAGCAGTACTTC. The rearrangement joins TRBV10-3 to TRBJ2-7; 8 bases match TRBD1. Germline V gene sequence: CDR1 ENHRY, CDR2 SYGVKD. V was clipped by 11 bases and J by 5 bases; unmatched bases: 8. This CDR3 comprises 12 residues.

This clone has only a few counts. V gene TRBV19 combines with J gene TRBJ1-6; D is unclear. The CDR3 has 14 amino acids. The germline gives CDR1 LNHDA, CDR2 SQIVND (reference sequence). V shed 6 bases and J shed 3 bases, with 9 bases lying between them. The CDR3 here is CASSLADYNSPLHF. The CDR3 bases are TGTGCCAGTAGCTTGGCAGACTATAATTCACCCCTCCACTTT.

This clone is a singleton in its sample. The chain joins TRBV15 to TRBJ2-1, with a possible D match to TRBD2 (5 bases). The CDR3 has 15 residues. Germline assignment: CDR1 LNHNV and CDR2 YYDKDF (reference sequence). V shed 1 base and J shed 9 bases, with 16 bases lying between them. In DNA, the CDR3 is TGTGCCACCAGCAGAGGATCCGGGATGGGTCCTGAGCAGTTCTTC. It is translated as CATSRGSGMGPEQFF.

The CDR3 spells CASSTGGGREQYF. The CDR3 DNA follows: TGTGCCAGCAGCACAGGGGGGGGCAGGGAGCAGTACTTC. The chain employs TRBV9 and TRBJ2-7; a weak D match, TRBD1 (8 bases). CDR3 length: 13 amino acids. The V gene lost 4 bases and the J gene lost 7 bases, with 15 bases spanning the gap. Per germline, CDR1 SGDLS and CDR2 YYNGEE.

The chain's CDR3 is CASSAGGPGELFF. The DNA of the CDR3 is TGTGCCTCAAGCGCCGGGGGGCCAGGGGAACTGTTTTTT. This sequence joins TRBV28 and TRBJ1-4; TRBD1 is a possible D gene (6 bases). CDR1 is MDHEN and CDR2 is SYDVKM in the germline V gene. The CDR3 runs to 13 residues. V lost 11 bases and J 12 bases, leaving 22 bases between the germline ends.

The V and J genes are TRBV7-6 and TRBJ1-1; 9 bases map to TRBD1. This CDR3 region has 16 residues. V shed 5 bases and J 1 base; nucleotides not matched to a gene: 8. CDR1 and CDR2 (germline): SGHVS, FNYEAQ. The chain's CDR3 is CASSLRTGARNTEAFF. CDR3 sequence (DNA): TGTGCCAGCAGCCTTCGGACAGGGGCCCGGAACACTGAAGCTTTCTTT. Full variable domain (rest looked up from reference TRBV7-6 and TRBJ1-1): GAGVSQSPRYKVTKRGQDVALRCDPISGHVSLYWYRQALGQGPEFLTYFNYEAQQDKSGLPNDRFSAERPEGSISTLTIQRTEQRDSAMYRCASSLRTGARNTEAFFGQGTRLTVV.

The J gene is TRBJ2-1, the V gene TRBV10-3; D is perhaps TRBD1 (6 bases). The CDR3 has 13 amino acids. Per germline, CDR1 ENHRY and CDR2 SYGVKD. Trimming took off 2 bases at V and 5 bases at J, with 7 bases between the two ends. CDR3 residues: CAISEAGDNEQFF. CDR3 sequence (DNA): TGTGCCATCAGTGAGGCAGGGGACAATGAGCAGTTCTTC.

The chain couples TRBV29-1 to TRBJ2-1; 7 positions agree with TRBD2. Per germline, CDR1 SQVTM and CDR2 ANQGSEA. Trimming removed 8 bases from V and 1 base from J; junction bases left unmatched: 11. The CDR3 runs 15 residues. CDR3 sequence: CSSLGGEPSYNEQFF. CDR3 bases: TGCAGCTCCCTGGGGGGGGAACCGTCCTACAATGAGCAGTTCTTC.

This clone appeared once. This rearrangement joins TRBV30 to TRBJ2-1; no clear D. Germline CDR1 GTSNPN, CDR2 SVGIG (reference sequence). The V gene lost 5 bases and the J gene lost 2 bases, with 7 bases spanning the gap. This CDR3 comprises 12 residues. The CDR3 protein is CAWGFAYNEQFF. The CDR3 nucleotides are TGTGCCTGGGGTTTCGCCTACAATGAGCAGTTCTTC.

CDR3 sequence reads: CASSLSGNNEQFF. The CDR3 DNA is TGTGCCAGCAGCTTAAGCGGCAATAATGAGCAGTTCTTC. V is TRBV7-6 and J is TRBJ2-1, with D possibly TRBD2 on 5 matching bases. The V end lost 2 bases, the J end lost 7 bases, and 9 bases lay between the germline ends. Germline CDR1 reads SGHVS; CDR2 reads FNYEAQ. The CDR3 loop spans 13 amino acids.

The chain uses TRBV11-2 and TRBJ1-5; TRBD1 is a possible D gene (6 bases). The V end was cut by 5 bases, the J end by 6 bases, with 17 bases between. This CDR3 contains 15 residues. Germline CDR1 SGHAT, CDR2 FQNNGV. The CDR3 loop reads CASSPTHGGGQPQHF. DNA of the CDR3: TGTGCCAGCAGCCCGACCCACGGGGGCGGTCAGCCCCAGCATTTT.

V usage is TRBV27 and J usage is TRBJ1-6, with a weak D call TRBD1 (5 bases). The CDR3 contains 15 residues. Germline-derived CDR1 and CDR2 are MNHEY and SMNVEV (reference sequence). With 7 bases removed from V and 7 bases from J, the gap between germline ends came to 17 bases. CDR3 nucleotide sequence: TGTGCCAGCATCCAAAAGGGGTCGTGGAATTCACCCCTCCACTTT. Its translation is CASIQKGSWNSPLHF.

J is TRBJ2-3 and V is TRBV28, with no clear D. CDR3 length equals 12 residues. Between the trimmed V and J ends, which lost 7 bases and 6 bases, there was a span of 11 bases. Germline values: CDR1 MDHEN, CDR2 SYDVKM. The CDR3 DNA follows: TGTGCCAGCACCACTCCCCGGGATACGCAGTATTTT. Protein: CASTTPRDTQYF.

On this clone itself: Mismatch with germline at one junction end may stem from a read error. Within the sample, other DNA sequences also encode this same CDR3. J is TRBJ2-7 and V is TRBV30; D possibly matches TRBD1 or TRBD2 (5 bases each). This CDR3 region has 14 residues. Germline-derived CDR1 and CDR2 are GTSNPN and SVGIG (reference sequence). The CDR3, as DNA: TGTGCCTGGAGTGGTCCAGGGCTAGCCTACGAGCAATACTTC. Translation gives CAWSGPGLAYEQYF.

The chain joins TRBV15 to TRBJ2-7; D possibly matches TRBD1 or TRBD2 (6 bases each). Trimming took 4 bases from V and 6 from J, leaving 19 bases between them. The CDR3 is 15 residues long. Germline CDR1 is LNHNV and CDR2 is YYDKDF (reference sequence). The CDR3 sequence is CATSIDTGARGEQYF. CDR3 nucleotide sequence: TGTGCCACCAGCATAGACACGGGGGCGCGGGGCGAGCAGTACTTC.

The genes are TRBV6-4 and TRBJ2-7; TRBD1 matches at 10 bases. The V and J ends lost 11 bases and 6 bases, in that order; junction bases with no gene match: 19. Germline assignment: CDR1 MRHNA and CDR2 SNTAGT. This CDR3 contains 16 residues. In DNA form, the CDR3 reads TGTGCCCGAGAGGAACACCGGGACAGGGGTTTTTTCGAGCAGTACTTC. Translating gives CAREEHRDRGFFEQYF.

CDR3 sequence: CASSPRSLAGGHYTGELFF. DNA of the CDR3: TGTGCCAGCTCACCACGGAGCCTAGCGGGGGGGCATTACACCGGGGAGCTGTTTTTT. The J gene is TRBJ2-2, the V gene TRBV18, with 12 nucleotides matching TRBD2. This CDR3 region has 19 residues. The junction had 9 bases not matched to a gene; V was cut back by 1 base and J by 3 bases. Germline loops: CDR1 KGHSH, CDR2 LQKENI.